This T cell receptor beta chain was recovered during a study of blood T cell repertoires in COVID-19. Across the study: Samples representing acute and convalescent COVID-19 were sourced from the United States, Italy and Spain. T cells, B-cell-depleted T cells, or PBMCs provided the cDNA or gDNA that served as material.

The germline gives CDR1 LNHDA, CDR2 SQIVND (reference sequence). CDR3 length: 14 amino acids. V was cut by 5 bases and J by 8 bases, with 15 bases left in between. Per the original methods: Using reference gene primer amplification, nucleated cell counts were estimated. The repertoire was sequenced with immunoSEQ multiplex PCR; TCRdb's copy has only in-frame clones and lacks some. D and trimming come from the DNA, and the V and J calls and clone size come from that table. The sample shows about 140,000 clones, 80% to 85% of them seen only once. The receptor's source is a human donor in a cohort sampled during active COVID-19. This chain links TRBV19 with TRBJ1-4; no reliable D call. The sequenced sample consisted of peripheral blood. DNA for the CDR3: TGTGCCAGTAGTCCGGCCGGGAGGGTCGAAAAACTGTTTTTT. As protein: CASSPAGRVEKLFF.